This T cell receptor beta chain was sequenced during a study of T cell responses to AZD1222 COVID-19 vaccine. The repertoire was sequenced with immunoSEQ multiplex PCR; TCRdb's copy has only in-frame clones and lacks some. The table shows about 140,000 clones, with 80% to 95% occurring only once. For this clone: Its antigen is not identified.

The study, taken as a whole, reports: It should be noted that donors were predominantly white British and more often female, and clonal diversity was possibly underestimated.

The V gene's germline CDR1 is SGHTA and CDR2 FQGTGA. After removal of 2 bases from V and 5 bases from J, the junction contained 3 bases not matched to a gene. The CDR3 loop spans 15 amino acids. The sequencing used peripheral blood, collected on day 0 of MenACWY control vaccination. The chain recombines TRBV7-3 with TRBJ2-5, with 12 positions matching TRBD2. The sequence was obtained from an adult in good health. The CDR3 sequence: CASSLFGTSGETQYF. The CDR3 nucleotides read TGTGCCAGCAGCTTATTCGGGACTAGCGGGGAGACCCAGTACTTC.